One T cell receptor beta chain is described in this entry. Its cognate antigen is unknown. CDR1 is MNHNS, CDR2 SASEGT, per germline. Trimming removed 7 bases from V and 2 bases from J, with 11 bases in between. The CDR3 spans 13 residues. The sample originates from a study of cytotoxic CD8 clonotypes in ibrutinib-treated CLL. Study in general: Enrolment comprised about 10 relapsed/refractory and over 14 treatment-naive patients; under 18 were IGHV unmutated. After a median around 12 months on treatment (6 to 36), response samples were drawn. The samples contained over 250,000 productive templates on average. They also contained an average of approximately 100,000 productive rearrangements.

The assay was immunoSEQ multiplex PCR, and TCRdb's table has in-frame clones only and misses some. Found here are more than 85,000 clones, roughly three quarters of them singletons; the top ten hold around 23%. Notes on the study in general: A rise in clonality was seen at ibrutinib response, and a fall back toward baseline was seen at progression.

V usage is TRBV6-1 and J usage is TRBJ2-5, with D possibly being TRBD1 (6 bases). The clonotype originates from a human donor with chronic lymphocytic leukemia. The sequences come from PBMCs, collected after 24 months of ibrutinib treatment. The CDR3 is CASKTTGQETQYF. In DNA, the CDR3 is TGTGCCAGCAAAACGACAGGACAAGAGACCCAGTACTTC.